This TCR beta chain was found in a study of shared clonotypes between healthy human individuals. The V end lost 5 bases, the J end lost 7 bases, and 18 bases lay between the germline ends. The CDR3 totals 14 residues. Germline V gene lookup returns CDR1 SGHAT and CDR2 FQNNGV. This clone appeared a single time. Its antigen is not identified. Study-level findings and limits: Non-shared clonotypes showed lower generation probabilities than clonotypes common to all four donors.

The donor population consisted of healthy HIV-negative adults with no recent acute infections or vaccinations. Replicate PCRs run on sorted subsets employed approximately 0.2 ug DNA, roughly 30,000 T cell genomes. Here immunoSEQ multiplex PCR was the method, and the copy in TCRdb shows in-frame clones only, minus some. The repertoire holds under 1,900,000 clones, just under 99% seen once, with approximately 0.4% in the top ten. The sequencing input was naive CD4+ T cells sorted from blood. Documented subset: CD45RA+ positively selected. The TCR originated in a man aged 30 to 39 in good health. The rearrangement joins TRBV11-2 to TRBJ2-7; D call uncertain. The CDR3 sequence is CASSADPRTEEQYF. CDR3 in DNA: TGTGCCAGCAGCGCCGACCCAAGGACGGAAGAGCAGTACTTC.